This passage covers 31 T cell receptor beta chains from one sample sequenced in a study of T cell clonality in common variable immunodeficiency. Profiling relied on immunoSEQ multiplex PCR, and the TCRdb table lists in-frame clones only, not all of them. The sample contains tens of thousands of clones, none of them singletons. Sequences were obtained from peripheral blood mononuclear cells. These receptors were taken from a person between 18 and 75 years old in good health.

This clone was seen at least ten times. The CDR3 end lies 3 residues beyond the end of the read and is filled in from the germline J gene. This sequence joins TRBV9 and TRBJ1-2; D remains ambiguous. This CDR3 comprises 14 residues. The germline V gene encodes CDR1 SGDLS and CDR2 YYNGEE. The V end lost 0 bases, the J end lost 4 bases, and 10 bases lay between the germline ends. The part of the CDR3 DNA that was read is TGTGCCAGCAGCGTAGCCCAGGAGCCCTATGGC. Protein sequence: CASSVAQEPYG. The CDR3 in full is CASSVAQEPYGYTF.

This clone was found many times. The sequenced fragment ends 3 residues before the CDR3 boundary, so the rest is inferred from the germline J gene. J is TRBJ2-3 and V is TRBV7-3; TRBD2 agrees at 7 bases. The ends lost 1 base at V and 2 bases at J; junction bases unmatched: 6. Looked up from germline, CDR1 is SGHTA and CDR2 is FQGTGA. This CDR3 has 16 amino acids. The covered CDR3 bases are TGTGCCAGCAGCTTAAGTGGCGGGGGTTCCACAGATACG. It encodes CASSLSGGGSTDT. The whole CDR3 sequence is CASSLSGGGSTDTQYF.

This clone came up many times. The read ends 3 residues shy of where the CDR3 ends; the end is completed using the germline J gene. The V call is TRBV18, the J call TRBJ2-7; the match to TRBD2 covers 8 bases. The CDR3 has 16 residues. With 3 bases clipped from V and 2 bases from J, the junction kept 9 bases outside the gene matches. Germline assignment: CDR1 KGHSH and CDR2 LQKENI. The CDR3 loop is CASSPIAAGGTYEQYF. The covered CDR3 bases are TGTGCCAGCTCACCTATCGCGGCGGGGGGTACCTACGAG. Variable domain in full (rest from reference TRBV18 and TRBJ2-7): NAGVMQNPRHLVRRRGQEARLRCSPMKGHSHVYWYRQLPEEGLKFMVYLQKENIIDESGMPKERFSAEFPKEGPSILRIQQVVRGDSAAYFCASSPIAAGGTYEQYFGPGTRLTVT.

This clone has ten or more counts. Incomplete CDR3 DNA: TGTGCCAGCAGAACGGACAATTTGAACACTGAA. Protein product: CASRTDNLNTE. The whole CDR3 protein reads CASRTDNLNTEAFF. The rearrangement links TRBV28 to TRBJ1-1; a weak D match, TRBD1 (5 bases). Sequencing ends 3 residues short of the CDR3 end; the germline J gene provides the rest. The CDR3 totals 14 residues. Germline V gene lookup returns CDR1 MDHEN and CDR2 SYDVKM. Trimming left V 6 bases short and J 0 bases short, with 11 bases between.

The table lists this clone with many counts. The read finishes 3 residues shy of the CDR3 end, and the germline J gene is used to complete it. V usage is TRBV19 and J usage is TRBJ1-2; 7 bases line up with TRBD1. J gave up 0 bases and V 5 bases, and 6 bases lay outside the gene matches. The length of the CDR3 is 15 residues. The germline V gene encodes CDR1 LNHDA and CDR2 SQIVND (reference sequence). The CDR3 sequence is CASSPAGTANYGYTF. The CDR3 DNA, read in part, is TGTGCCAGTAGTCCGGCCGGGACAGCTAACTATGGC. Looking up the rest from reference TRBV19 and TRBJ1-2 gives the full variable domain: DGGITQSPKYLFRKEGQNVTLSCEQNLNHDAMYWYRQDPGQGLRLIYYSQIVNDFQKGDIAEGYSVSREKKESFPLTVTSAQKNPTAFYLCASSPAGTANYGYTFGSGTRLTVV.

This clone was counted at least ten times. The read ends 3 residues shy of where the CDR3 ends; the end is completed using the germline J gene. The chain employs TRBV7-3 and TRBJ2-1; 14 bases line up with TRBD2. The CDR3 contains 16 residues. In germline, CDR1 is SGHTA, CDR2 FQGTGA. V lost 6 bases to trimming and J lost 8 bases; unmatched junction nucleotides: 9. The CDR3 loop reads CASSPRLAGGRYEQFF. Partial CDR3 DNA: TGTGCCAGCAGTCCCAGACTAGCGGGGGGGCGCTATGAG.

This clone was detected ten times or more. The CDR3 goes on 3 residues after the read ends, and that part is filled in from the germline J gene. The rearrangement links TRBV19 to TRBJ2-2, with 7 bases identical to TRBD2. With 1 base clipped from V and 6 bases from J, the junction kept 5 bases outside the gene matches. The CDR3 is 15 amino acids. Looked up from germline, CDR1 is LNHDA and CDR2 is SQIVND (reference sequence). The part of the CDR3 DNA that was read is TGTGCCAGTAGTATAGTTGCGGGAGTGGCCGGGGAG. Translation: CASSIVAGVAGE. The full CDR3 protein is CASSIVAGVAGELFF.

The table lists this clone with many counts. Coverage ceases 3 residues before the CDR3 finishes, and the germline J gene fills in the end. The genes are TRBV7-8 and TRBJ2-7, with 8 bases matching TRBD2. The V gene end was trimmed by 4 bases and the J gene end by 4 bases; junction bases not matched to a gene: 3. This CDR3 contains 13 residues. The germline V gene has CDR1 SGHVS and CDR2 FQNEAQ. CDR3 DNA, as far as it was read: TGTGCCAGCAGCTACAAGCGGGAGTACGAG. Its protein product is CASSYKREYE. The full CDR3 protein is CASSYKREYEQYF.

This clone was picked up many times. Read data end 3 residues before the CDR3 end; the end is taken from the germline J gene. The chain couples TRBV29-1 to TRBJ1-2; D gene ambiguous. Germline V gene data show CDR1 as SQVTM and CDR2 as ANQGSEA. V was pared by 7 bases and J by 6 bases, with 15 bases between. CDR3 length: 12 amino acids. CDR3 DNA (partial): TGCAGCGCCCCCGCGGCACTGCATGGC. Translation gives CSAPAALHG. The entire CDR3 protein is CSAPAALHGYTF. Supplemented by reference TRBV29-1 and TRBJ1-2, the full variable domain reads SAVISQKPSRDICQRGTSLTIQCQVDSQVTMMFWYRQQPGQSLTLIATANQGSEATYESGFVIDKFPISRPNLTFSTLTVSNMSPEDSSIYLCSAPAALHGYTFGSGTRLTVV.

In this sample, this clone turned up many times. CDR3: CASSQDPSGPRGYGYTF. The sequenced part of the CDR3 DNA is TGCGCCAGCAGCCAAGATCCGAGCGGTCCAAGAGGCTATGGC. The chain uses TRBV4-1 and TRBJ1-2, with no clear D. The read comes to an end 3 residues before the CDR3 does, leaving the germline J gene to fill in the end. V lost 0 bases to trimming and J lost 4 bases, with 18 bases between them. CDR3 length equals 17 residues. CDR1 and CDR2 from the germline V gene are MGHRA and YSYEKL.

At least ten counts were recorded for this clone. The read comes to an end 3 residues before the CDR3 does, leaving the germline J gene to fill in the end. V and J are TRBV19 and TRBJ2-5; perhaps TRBD1 as D (5 bases). The V end lost 2 bases, the J end lost 4 bases, and 14 bases lay between the germline ends. Germline loops: CDR1 LNHDA, CDR2 SQIVND (reference sequence). This CDR3 contains 15 residues. The CDR3 spells CASSIRGWGGETQYF. The CDR3 bases that were read are TGTGCCAGTAGTATAAGGGGTTGGGGTGGAGAGACC.

The sample holds many counts of this clone. The read ends 3 residues before the CDR3 terminus; that terminus is restored from the germline J gene. The rearrangement uses TRBV2 and TRBJ2-3; D tentatively fits TRBD1 or TRBD2 (7 bases each). Between the trimmed V and J ends, which lost 5 bases and 5 bases, there was a span of 14 bases. Germline V CDR1 and CDR2: SNHLY, FYNNEI. The CDR3 extends over 14 amino acids. Partial CDR3 DNA: TGTGCCAGCAGTTTAACAGGGGAGGGAGATACG. Protein product: CASSLTGEGDT. The whole CDR3 protein is CASSLTGEGDTQYF.

This clone was recorded at least ten times. CDR3 sequence: CASSLVGVTEAFF. CDR3 DNA, as far as it was read: TGCGCCAGCAGCTTGGTAGGGGTCACTGAA. This chain links TRBV5-1 with TRBJ1-1, with TRBD1 as a possible D gene (5 bases). The read ends 3 residues before the CDR3 terminus; that terminus is restored from the germline J gene. Germline V gene sequence: CDR1 SGHRS, CDR2 YFSETQ. The CDR3 has 13 amino acids. V lost 0 bases to trimming and J lost 4 bases, with 7 bases between them.

The table lists this clone with many counts. The CDR3 is cut off 3 residues early in the read; its end comes from the germline J gene. The gene calls are TRBV20-1 and TRBJ2-6, with TRBD1 matching 10 bases. J lost 3 bases, V lost 2 bases, and 13 bases had no gene match. CDR3 length: 19 amino acids. The germline CDR1 and CDR2 sequences are DFQATT and SNEGSKA (reference sequence). The chain's CDR3 is CSARPPFGTGVVGANVLTF. The sequenced part of the CDR3 DNA is TGCAGTGCTAGACCTCCATTCGGGACAGGGGTTGTTGGGGCCAACGTC.

This clone came up many times. The CDR3 is CASSYRGPRNEKLFF. CDR3 bases read: TGTGCCAGTAGCTACAGGGGGCCGAGGAATGAAAAA. The chain recombines TRBV19 with TRBJ1-4, with 9 bases identical to TRBD1. The sequenced fragment ends 3 residues before the CDR3 boundary, so the rest is inferred from the germline J gene. The ends lost 6 bases at V and 5 bases at J; junction bases unmatched: 7. Per germline, CDR1 LNHDA and CDR2 SQIVND (reference sequence). The CDR3 length is 15 residues.

This clone was seen repeatedly, ten times or more. From the germline J gene comes the end of the CDR3, since the read stops 3 residues before it. The chain has TRBV7-3 and TRBJ2-2; D is perhaps TRBD1 (7 bases). V lost 5 bases and J 4 bases, leaving 14 bases between the germline ends. The CDR3 extends over 15 amino acids. CDR1 and CDR2 (germline): SGHTA, FQGTGA. The CDR3 sequence is CASSPAGGGTGELFF. CDR3 bases read: TGTGCCAGCAGCCCTGCAGGGGGAGGCACCGGGGAG.

This clone appeared many times. The read comes to an end 3 residues before the CDR3 does, leaving the germline J gene to fill in the end. V is TRBV20-1 and J is TRBJ1-3; 7 bases align to TRBD1. The CDR3 has 16 amino acids. The junction had 12 bases not matched to a gene; V was cut back by 3 bases and J by 4 bases. Germline V CDR1 and CDR2: DFQATT, SNEGSKA (reference sequence). The DNA read from the CDR3 is TGCAGTGCTAGTACGGCCAGGGGGACGTTCGGAAACACC. Protein product: CSASTARGTFGNT. The CDR3 reads in full as CSASTARGTFGNTIYF.

This clone showed up many times. The read halts 3 residues ahead of the CDR3 end, with the missing end drawn from the germline J gene. The gene calls are TRBV2 and TRBJ2-1; 7 bases are a match to TRBD2. The CDR3 sequence is 16 residues long. Germline CDR1 and CDR2: SNHLY and FYNNEI. V shed 5 bases and J 1 base; nucleotides not matched to a gene: 8. CDR3 DNA, as far as it was read: TGTGCCAGCAGTATCCGGCGGGAGCTATCCTACAATGAG. This sequence encodes CASSIRRELSYNE. The full CDR3 reads CASSIRRELSYNEQFF.

This clone was counted at least ten times. The read ends 3 residues shy of where the CDR3 ends; the end is completed using the germline J gene. The J gene is TRBJ1-2, the V gene TRBV4-1; no clear D gene. Trimming shortened V by 0 bases and J by 2 bases, and 10 bases separated the two germline ends. The CDR3 runs to 15 residues. Germline-derived CDR1 and CDR2 are MGHRA and YSYEKL. This chain's CDR3 is CASSQDQVVNYGYTF. The CDR3 bases that were read are TGCGCCAGCAGCCAAGATCAGGTGGTAAACTATGGC.

This clone was observed many times. The CDR3 is CASSPQLGTSGGQAFF. CDR3 bases read: TGTGCCAGCTCACCACAATTGGGGACTAGCGGGGGCCAG. This sequence joins TRBV18 and TRBJ1-1, with D perhaps matching TRBD1 (6 bases). Coverage ceases 3 residues before the CDR3 finishes, and the germline J gene fills in the end. The CDR3 totals 16 residues. The germline gives CDR1 KGHSH, CDR2 LQKENI.

There are many counts of this clone. The CDR3 end falls 3 residues outside the read, so it is completed with the germline J gene. The J gene is TRBJ2-1, the V gene TRBV5-1; 8 positions match TRBD1. With V trimmed by 0 bases and J by 6 bases, 14 bases remained unmatched. Per germline, CDR1 SGHRS and CDR2 YFSETQ. This CDR3 is 18 amino acids long. CDR3 loop: CASSLAGQGSGTTNEQFF. Partial CDR3 DNA: TGCGCCAGCAGCTTGGCCGGACAGGGCTCGGGCACGACCAATGAG.

There are many counts of this clone. Sequencing ends 3 residues short of the CDR3 end; the germline J gene provides the rest. This sequence joins TRBV11-2 and TRBJ1-1; TRBD1 matches 9 bases. The CDR3 runs to 14 residues. The germline V gene encodes CDR1 SGHAT and CDR2 FQNNGV. After removal of 3 bases from V and 5 bases from J, the junction contained 4 bases not matched to a gene. Partial CDR3 DNA: TGTGCCAGCAGCTTGGGACAGGGCAATACTGAA. It yields the protein CASSLGQGNTE. The whole CDR3 protein is CASSLGQGNTEAFF.

Many counts were recorded for this clone. The CDR3 end is not reached by the read, which stops 3 residues before it; the germline J gene fills it in. The chain combines TRBV20-1 with TRBJ1-5, with 10 bases lining up with TRBD1. The germline CDR1 and CDR2 sequences are DFQATT and SNEGSKA (reference sequence). This CDR3 region has 15 residues. V was pared by 5 bases and J by 3 bases, with 7 bases of the junction left unmatched. The sequenced CDR3 bases are TGCAGTGCTTGGGACAGGGGTAGACACAATCAGCCC. Protein: CSAWDRGRHNQP. The full CDR3 protein reads CSAWDRGRHNQPQHF.

This clone appeared many times. The CDR3 end lies 3 residues beyond the end of the read and is filled in from the germline J gene. This sequence joins TRBV7-6 and TRBJ2-3, with TRBD2 identical over 9 bases. With V trimmed by 0 bases and J by 6 bases, 7 bases remained unmatched. The V gene's germline CDR1 is SGHVS and CDR2 FNYEAQ. CDR3 size: 16 residues. The CDR3 loop reads CASSLAQGLALDTQYF. The DNA read from the CDR3 is TGTGCCAGCAGCTTAGCCCAGGGACTAGCTCTGGATACG.

This clone was seen repeatedly, ten times or more. The read ends 3 residues early relative to the CDR3; the germline J gene fills the gap. J is TRBJ1-1 and V is TRBV29-1; 7 nucleotides align to TRBD1. This CDR3 contains 12 residues. Germline V gene lookup returns CDR1 SQVTM and CDR2 ANQGSEA. The trim removed 8 bases at V and 4 bases at J, leaving 7 bases unmatched. CDR3 protein: CSLNRGGTEAFF. CDR3 DNA, as far as it was read: TGCAGCTTAAACAGGGGTGGCACTGAA.

This clone was observed many times. Sequencing ends 3 residues short of the CDR3 end; the germline J gene provides the rest. This sequence joins TRBV4-1 and TRBJ1-4; D may be TRBD1 (6 bases). This CDR3 is 15 amino acids long. V was trimmed by 4 bases and J by 5 bases, leaving 14 bases between them. Germline V gene sequence: CDR1 MGHRA, CDR2 YSYEKL. The CDR3 DNA, read in part, is TGCGCCAGCAGCCTAACCGGACAGAAAAATGAAAAA. Translation: CASSLTGQKNEK. The whole CDR3 reads CASSLTGQKNEKLFF.

There are many counts of this clone. The CDR3 is cut off 3 residues early in the read; its end comes from the germline J gene. The chain employs TRBV5-1 and TRBJ2-1, with D tentatively TRBD1 (6 bases). Germline-derived CDR1 and CDR2 are SGHRS and YFSETQ. V was shortened by 1 base and J by 6 bases, with 11 bases between the two germline ends. The CDR3 length is 14 residues. The DNA read from the CDR3 is TGCGCCAGCAGCTTGCGACAGGCTCTCAATGAG. As protein: CASSLRQALNE. The full CDR3 protein reads CASSLRQALNEQFF.

This clone was counted at least ten times. Read sequence stops 3 residues before the CDR3 end, and the germline J gene provides the missing end. V gene TRBV4-2 combines with J gene TRBJ2-1; 10 bases align to TRBD2. Germline V lookup: CDR1 LGHNA, CDR2 YNFKEQ. The CDR3 is made up of 20 amino acids. The trim removed 1 base at V and 0 bases at J, leaving 12 bases unmatched. The CDR3 loop is CASSQGERSGGASSYNEQFF. CDR3 DNA (partial): TGTGCCAGCAGCCAAGGGGAGAGGAGCGGGGGGGCGTCCTCCTACAATGAG.

This clone was recorded many times. The read comes to an end 3 residues before the CDR3 does, leaving the germline J gene to fill in the end. V usage is TRBV12-3 or TRBV12-4 and J usage is TRBJ2-2, with D perhaps assigned TRBD1 or TRBD2 (5 bases each). The CDR3 extends over 16 amino acids. Deletions cut 6 bases from V and 0 bases from J, with 14 bases between. CDR3 residues: CASSRSRGSNTGELFF. The sequenced CDR3 bases are TGTGCCAGCAGCCGCTCGAGGGGTTCGAACACCGGGGAG.

This clone has at least ten counts. The read is 3 residues too short to cover the CDR3 end, so that end is filled in from the germline J gene. The J gene is TRBJ1-6, the V gene TRBV12-3 or TRBV12-4, with D possibly TRBD1 on 5 matching bases. The CDR3 extends over 13 amino acids. The V end was cut by 7 bases, the J end by 12 bases, with 16 bases between. CDR3 bases read: TGTGCCAGCACGAGGGGAAGCGAGGGACCC. This sequence encodes CASTRGSEGP. The full CDR3 reads CASTRGSEGPLHF.

This clone was observed at least ten times. Sequencing ends 3 residues short of the CDR3 end; the germline J gene provides the rest. The chain couples TRBV28 to TRBJ2-1, with no clear D. The germline gives CDR1 MDHEN, CDR2 SYDVKM. Trimming cost V 5 bases and J 2 bases, with 16 bases left between them. The CDR3 sequence is 16 residues long. CDR3 sequence: CASSPTDFGTYNEQFF. The sequenced CDR3 bases are TGTGCCAGCAGTCCAACCGACTTCGGCACCTACAATGAG.